Listed below are T cell receptor beta chains from one sample, sequenced in a study of cytomegalovirus exposure and HLA in healthy donors. The method was immunoSEQ multiplex PCR; TCRdb's version includes in-frame clones alone and lacks a portion of them. The profile shows 200,000 or so clones, roughly 84% of them singletons. Sequencing was carried out using PBMCs. These receptors were collected from a woman aged 25-40 years in good health and CMV-seropositive. The CDR3 runs from the conserved cysteine through the conserved F or W. D genes are given only for firm matches. Some rows mark clone size as missing; the rest say once, few, many or name a class of expanded clone.

V gene	D gene	clone size	J gene	CDR3 protein	CDR3 DNA
TRBV6-1	TRBD1	.	TRBJ1-5	CASSRQGGQPQHF	TGTGCCAGCAGTCGACAGGGGGGCCAGCCCCAGCATTTT
TRBV28	.	.	TRBJ1-2	CASSDEGGRGYTF	TGTGCCAGCAGTGACGAAGGGGGTAGGGGCTACACCTTC
TRBV19	.	.	TRBJ2-6	CASSIARGDNVLTF	TGTGCCAGTAGTATAGCCCGGGGTGACAACGTCCTGACTTTC
TRBV4-2	.	.	TRBJ1-2	CASSQIQGSGYGYTF	TGTGCCAGCAGCCAGATTCAGGGATCAGGGTATGGCTACACCTTC
TRBV28	.	.	TRBJ1-1	CASSLGGASRAFF	TGTGCCAGCAGTTTAGGTGGGGCCTCTCGGGCTTTCTTT
TRBV5-1	.	.	TRBJ1-5	CASSPEAGAGQPQHF	TGCGCCAGCAGCCCGGAGGCGGGGGCCGGTCAGCCCCAGCATTTT
TRBV6-5	TRBD2	.	TRBJ2-3	CASSLAGAFRDTQYF	TGTGCCAGCAGTTTGGCGGGAGCTTTTAGAGATACGCAGTATTTT
TRBV19	TRBD1	.	TRBJ1-1	CASSRQGSNTEAFF	TGTGCCAGTAGCCGACAGGGCTCCAACACTGAAGCTTTCTTT
TRBV29-1	.	.	TRBJ2-2	CSVDGVEFPGELFF	TGCAGCGTTGACGGCGTGGAGTTTCCCGGGGAGCTGTTTTTT
TRBV5-1	TRBD2	.	TRBJ2-5	CASSHRPTSGTQETQYF	TGCGCCAGCAGCCACCGTCCAACTAGCGGAACACAAGAGACCCAGTACTTC
TRBV19	.	.	TRBJ2-3	CASSITFRGPTDTQYF	TGTGCCAGTAGTATAACTTTCAGGGGCCCCACAGATACGCAGTATTTT
TRBV7-2	TRBD1	.	TRBJ2-1	CASSLAGGQGFYEQFF	TGTGCCAGCAGCTTAGCAGGGGGACAGGGGTTTTATGAGCAGTTCTTC
TRBV11-2	TRBD2	.	TRBJ2-2	CASRPSGNTGELFF	TGTGCCAGCAGACCTAGCGGGAACACCGGGGAGCTGTTTTTT
TRBV28	.	once	TRBJ1-1	CASSPAPGTEAFF	TGTGCCAGCAGTCCAGCTCCGGGGACTGAAGCTTTCTTT
TRBV7-3	.	.	TRBJ2-3	CASSPMAVTDTQYF	TGTGCCAGCAGCCCCATGGCCGTCACAGATACGCAGTATTTT
TRBV25-1	.	.	TRBJ2-3	CASSESGADTQYF	TGTGCCAGCAGTGAATCGGGTGCAGATACGCAGTATTTT
TRBV4-2	TRBD1	.	TRBJ2-1	CASSQEGTGDYNEQFF	TGTGCCAGCAGCCAAGAGGGGACAGGGGATTACAATGAGCAGTTCTTC
TRBV9	.	.	TRBJ1-2	CASSASLGGAREDYGYTF	TGTGCCAGCAGCGCCAGCCTAGGGGGGGCGCGCGAAGACTATGGCTACACCTTC
TRBV6-5	.	.	TRBJ2-7	CASSYSRSGAYEQYF	TGTGCCAGCAGTTACTCCCGATCAGGGGCCTACGAGCAGTACTTC
TRBV6-5	.	.	TRBJ2-2	CASSPIIGELFF	TGTGCCAGCAGCCCTATTATCGGGGAGCTGTTTTTT
TRBV5-1	.	.	TRBJ2-5	CASSFGGHETQYF	TGCGCCAGCAGCTTTGGCGGACACGAGACCCAGTACTTC
TRBV5-4	.	.	TRBJ1-1	CASSYQGRGNTEAFF	TGTGCCAGCAGCTATCAGGGCCGCGGGAACACTGAAGCTTTCTTT
TRBV5-1	.	.	TRBJ2-5	CASSLGRIQETQYF	TGCGCCAGCAGCTTGGGGCGGATCCAAGAGACCCAGTACTTC
TRBV29-1	TRBD2	.	TRBJ2-3	CSGSQGGGTQYF	TGCAGCGGTAGTCAGGGCGGGGGTACGCAGTATTTT
TRBV5-1	.	.	TRBJ2-7	CASSLVRGTYEQYF	TGCGCCAGCAGCTTGGTACGGGGGACCTACGAGCAGTACTTC
TRBV29-1	.	.	TRBJ1-2	CSATGVPASYGYTF	TGCAGCGCGACCGGGGTACCGGCTTCCTATGGCTACACCTTC
TRBV7-9	TRBD2	.	TRBJ2-3	CASNSVGGSDTQYF	TGTGCCAGCAACTCGGTGGGAGGGTCAGATACGCAGTATTTT
TRBV11-2	TRBD2	.	TRBJ2-3	CASSMLTSGSKDTQYF	TGTGCCAGCAGCATGCTGACTAGCGGGAGTAAGGATACGCAGTATTTT
TRBV5-1	TRBD1	.	TRBJ1-2	CASSLAGQGEEGYTF	TGCGCCAGCAGCTTGGCCGGACAGGGGGAGGAGGGCTACACCTTC